The 26 T cell receptor beta chains reported below all come from one sample, sequenced in a study of regulatory T cells in long-lasting Graves disease. Indicated time point: persistent/refractory GD, antithyroid drugs over 5 years with positive TRAb. PBMCs were the source of the RNA used for TCR sequencing. HTBI primers from iRepertoire and Arm-PCR of CDR3 regions yielded the TCR beta libraries. TCRdb redid the calling of the multiplex PCR reads with MiXCR, one entry per CDR3 protein. Here the sample spans approximately 360,000 distinct CDR3 sequences, roughly 24% being singletons. The sample consisted of peripheral blood mononuclear cells (PBMCs), taken when the disease was refractory, from a patient treated with antithyroid drugs. The source of these receptors is a woman in her 40s with Graves disease.

This clonotype was seen repeatedly, ten times or more. This chain uses TRBV7-8 with TRBJ2-4, with TRBD2 matching over 7 bases. V shed 4 bases, J shed 0 bases, and the junction held 9 bases outside the gene matches. Germline loops: CDR1 SGHVS, CDR2 FQNEAQ. The CDR3 runs to 17 residues. The CDR3 nucleotides are TGTGCCAGCAGCTCGGCGGGACTACAACTAGCCAAAAACATTCAGTACTTC. Protein product: CASSSAGLQLAKNIQYF. The variable domain in full, completed from reference TRBV7-8 and TRBJ2-4, reads GAGVSQSPRYKVAKRGQDVALRCDPISGHVSLFWYQQALGQGPEFLTYFQNEAQLDKSGLPSDRFFAERPEGSVSTLKIQRTQQEDSAVYLCASSSAGLQLAKNIQYFGAGTRLSVL.

In its sample, this clonotype was seen many times. As DNA, the CDR3 is TGTGCCAGCAGCTTACGGGACGAGCAGTACTTC. It translates to CASSLRDEQYF. V and J are TRBV28 and TRBJ2-7; D is ambiguous. Deletions cut 6 bases from V and 5 bases from J, with 8 bases between. The CDR3 consists of 11 residues. CDR1 is MDHEN, CDR2 SYDVKM, per germline.

This clonotype was seen repeatedly, ten times or more. V usage is TRBV6-1 and J usage is TRBJ1-6, with 7 bases identical to TRBD1. Germline V lookup: CDR1 MNHNS, CDR2 SASEGT. Trimming removed 3 bases from V and 9 bases from J; junction bases left unmatched: 2. The CDR3 covers 13 residues. The CDR3 sequence: CASSDDRASPLHF. CDR3 DNA: TGTGCCAGCAGTGACGACAGGGCTTCACCCCTCCACTTT.

This clonotype has only a few counts. This rearrangement joins TRBV9 to TRBJ2-7, with a possible D match to TRBD2 (6 bases). The CDR3 runs 14 residues. CDR1 and CDR2 (germline): SGDLS, YYNGEE. Trimming shortened V by 2 bases and J by 2 bases, and 11 bases separated the two germline ends. The CDR3 DNA is TGTGCCAGCAGCGTCACTAGCATAGCCTACGAGCAGTACTTC. It codes for CASSVTSIAYEQYF.

V usage is TRBV5-1 and J usage is TRBJ1-5; D unresolved. V lost 3 bases, J lost 7 bases, and 17 bases lay in between. The CDR3 is 15 residues long. Germline V gene data show CDR1 as SGHRS and CDR2 as YFSETQ. CDR3 nucleotide sequence: TGCGCCAGCAGCTCGGATGGGGTAGAAGGACAGCCCCAGCATTTT. Protein: CASSSDGVEGQPQHF.

This clonotype has more than one count but fewer than ten. The V and J genes are TRBV6-1 and TRBJ1-2, with 7 bases that match TRBD1. Losses at the gene ends were 6 bases for V and 7 bases for J; bases not matched to a gene: 11. Germline V CDR1 and CDR2: MNHNS, SASEGT. The CDR3 length is 14 residues. The CDR3 protein is CASSRQGREGGYTF. CDR3 coding DNA: TGTGCCAGCAGCCGACAGGGTAGAGAGGGTGGCTACACCTTC.

There are a few counts of this clonotype. The chain recombines TRBV7-2 with TRBJ2-6; D uncertain. From germline, CDR1 is SGHTA and CDR2 FQGNSA. The CDR3 covers 16 residues. V lost 2 bases, J lost 3 bases, and 11 bases lay in between. For the CDR3, the DNA is TGTGCCAGCAGCTTACGTGTCGGGTTTGGGGCCAACGTCCTGACTTTC. It yields the protein CASSLRVGFGANVLTF.

Here the CDR3 DNA reads TGTGCCAGCAGCAGGGGCCCCGGGAGGGGTCAGCCCCAGCATTTT. It codes for CASSRGPGRGQPQHF. This chain joins TRBV7-8 and TRBJ1-5, with D maybe TRBD1 (5 bases). Germline CDR1 and CDR2: SGHVS and FQNEAQ. The CDR3 covers 15 residues. V lost 5 bases to trimming and J lost 6 bases, with 17 bases between them.

The count of this clonotype is one. V is TRBV5-1 and J is TRBJ2-4, with D hard to call. The CDR3 extends over 11 amino acids. With 1 base removed from V and 7 bases from J, the gap between germline ends came to 3 bases. Germline V CDR1 and CDR2: SGHRS, YFSETQ. CDR3 DNA sequence: TGCGCCAGCAGCTTGTATAACATTCAGTACTTC. Its protein product is CASSLYNIQYF.

This clonotype has ten or more counts. The gene calls are TRBV5-1 and TRBJ2-7, with unresolved D. This CDR3 has 13 residues. Germline CDR1 is SGHRS and CDR2 is YFSETQ. The germline V and J ends were trimmed by 0 bases and 2 bases, with 6 bases remaining between them. CDR3: CASSLGTPYEQYF. The CDR3 DNA follows: TGCGCCAGCAGCTTGGGAACACCCTACGAGCAGTACTTC.

This clonotype was detected many times. This chain joins TRBV28 and TRBJ2-2; D is unresolved. V shed 2 bases and J shed 1 base, with 8 bases lying between them. Germline V CDR1 and CDR2: MDHEN, SYDVKM. The CDR3 runs 15 residues. The CDR3: CASSLVQQNTGELFF. The CDR3 nucleotides are TGTGCCAGCAGTTTAGTACAGCAGAACACCGGGGAGCTGTTTTTT.

V gene TRBV5-1 combines with J gene TRBJ2-2; unclear D gene. V lost 3 bases to trimming and J lost 7 bases, with 13 bases between them. The CDR3 length is 14 residues. The germline CDR1 and CDR2 sequences are SGHRS and YFSETQ. The CDR3 loop is CASSSLPDFGELFF. In DNA form, the CDR3 reads TGCGCCAGCAGCTCCCTCCCCGACTTCGGGGAGCTGTTTTTT.

The chain joins TRBV27 to TRBJ1-2, with D perhaps matching TRBD1 (6 bases). The V gene lost 0 bases and the J gene lost 4 bases, with 15 bases spanning the gap. Germline V gene sequence: CDR1 MNHEY, CDR2 SMNVEV (reference sequence). This CDR3 contains 16 residues. Here the CDR3 reads CASSLSIGTRSYGYTF. CDR3 DNA sequence: TGTGCCAGCAGTTTATCGATTGGGACACGATCCTATGGCTACACCTTC.

This chain uses TRBV7-3 with TRBJ2-3; D not certain. This CDR3 spans 13 amino acids. Trimming left V 1 base short and J 11 bases short, with 13 bases between. Germline V gene lookup returns CDR1 SGHTA and CDR2 FQGTGA. In DNA, the CDR3 is TGTGCCAGCAGCTTAAATATGAAGGACCTGCAGTATTTT. Amino acids: CASSLNMKDLQYF.

This clonotype turned up a few times. V and J are TRBV5-1 and TRBJ2-5; no firm D call. V was clipped by 2 bases and J by 6 bases, with 11 bases between them. The CDR3 is 13 amino acids. From germline, CDR1 is SGHRS and CDR2 YFSETQ. The CDR3: CASSLIEAQTQYF. The DNA of the CDR3 is TGCGCCAGCAGCTTAATCGAGGCCCAGACCCAGTACTTC.

This clonotype came up many times. CDR3 bases: TGTGCCAGCAGTGTCGTTACATTCGGGAGTGGGAGCAATCAGCCCCAGCATTTT. Translating gives CASSVVTFGSGSNQPQHF. The chain is built from TRBV6-1 and TRBJ1-5, with D hard to call. The CDR3 contains 18 residues. Trimming cost V 4 bases and J 1 base, with 20 bases left between them. The germline V gene has CDR1 MNHNS and CDR2 SASEGT.

The chain couples TRBV15 to TRBJ2-2; 8 bases line up with TRBD2. J lost 6 bases, V lost 5 bases, and 14 bases had no gene match. CDR3 length equals 17 residues. Germline V gives CDR1 LNHNV, CDR2 YYDKDF (reference sequence). CDR3 residues: CATSRHPSGGPAGELFF. CDR3 sequence (DNA): TGTGCCACCAGCCGGCATCCTTCGGGAGGGCCCGCCGGGGAGCTGTTTTTT.

J is TRBJ1-1 and V is TRBV29-1, with unresolved D. V was clipped by 7 bases and J by 3 bases, with 9 bases between them. This CDR3 spans 11 amino acids. Germline V gives CDR1 SQVTM, CDR2 ANQGSEA. CDR3 loop: CSGHSYTEAFF. CDR3 sequence (DNA): TGCAGCGGGCACAGTTACACTGAAGCTTTCTTT.

This chain uses TRBV11-3 with TRBJ2-7; TRBD1 matches 9 bases. Trimming at V came to 4 bases and at J to 2 bases, leaving 6 bases not matched to a gene. Germline loops: CDR1 SGHNT, CDR2 YENEEA. The length of the CDR3 is 15 residues. CDR3 sequence: CASSYGTGLTYEQYF. The CDR3 region has the DNA TGTGCCAGCAGCTACGGGACAGGGCTAACCTACGAGCAGTACTTC.

In this sample, this clonotype turned up a few times. The genes are TRBV14 and TRBJ2-5; D not certain. Deletions cut 1 base from V and 4 bases from J, with 13 bases between. Germline values: CDR1 SGHDN, CDR2 FVKESK. The CDR3 sequence is 15 residues long. Written as DNA, the CDR3 is TGTGCCAGCAGCCAAGGGCGCGCTTCAGGAGAGACCCAGTACTTC. This sequence encodes CASSQGRASGETQYF.

In its sample, this clonotype was seen many times. The chain carries TRBV6-1 and TRBJ2-4; 8 bases map to TRBD2. The trim removed 7 bases at V and 8 bases at J, leaving 10 bases unmatched. Germline CDR1 and CDR2: MNHNS and SASEGT. This CDR3 has 14 amino acids. The CDR3 region is CASTTGGPRDIQYF. In DNA form, the CDR3 reads TGTGCCAGCACCACGGGAGGGCCAAGAGACATTCAGTACTTC.

In this sample, this clonotype turned up a few times. The chain couples TRBV11-1 to TRBJ2-5; no clear D gene. Germline loops: CDR1 SGHAT, CDR2 FQDESV (reference sequence). V was trimmed by 5 bases and J by 2 bases, leaving 12 bases between them. CDR3 length: 14 residues. The chain's CDR3 is CASSKTRSQETQYF. The CDR3 DNA follows: TGTGCCAGCAGCAAAACAAGGTCGCAAGAGACCCAGTACTTC. Looking up the rest from reference TRBV11-1 and TRBJ2-5 gives the full variable domain: EAEVAQSPRYKITEKSQAVAFWCDPISGHATLYWYRQILGQGPELLVQFQDESVVDDSQLPKDRFSAERLKGVDSTLKIQPAELGDSAMYLCASSKTRSQETQYFGPGTRLLVL.

In this sample, this clonotype turned up many times. The chain couples TRBV28 to TRBJ2-7, with TRBD2 identical over 11 bases. V shed 1 base and J 4 bases; nucleotides not matched to a gene: 3. This CDR3 is 15 amino acids long. Germline V gene sequence: CDR1 MDHEN, CDR2 SYDVKM. CDR3 amino acids: CASSLLTSGSYEQYF. CDR3 nucleotide sequence: TGTGCCAGCAGTTTATTAACTAGCGGGAGTTACGAGCAGTACTTC.

This clonotype was detected only a few times. V usage is TRBV20-1 and J usage is TRBJ2-7; D gene uncertain. Trimming left V 4 bases short and J 7 bases short, with 17 bases between. Germline CDR1 DFQATT, CDR2 SNEGSKA (reference sequence). The length of the CDR3 is 13 residues. The CDR3 nucleotides are TGCAGTGCTACACCCCGGCTCCTATGGGAGCAGTACTTC. It yields the protein CSATPRLLWEQYF.

This clonotype was counted at least ten times. The chain uses TRBV11-2 and TRBJ2-4, with TRBD2 as a possible D gene (6 bases). Per the germline V gene, CDR1 is SGHAT and CDR2 is FQNNGV. Trimming removed 5 bases at V and 6 bases at J, with 26 bases between. The length of the CDR3 is 18 residues. The DNA for the CDR3 is TGTGCCAGCAGCCAGGACATGATTCTGCTTAGCGGTAGAAACATTCAGTACTTC. Amino acids: CASSQDMILLSGRNIQYF. Based on the CDR3 plus reference TRBV11-2 and TRBJ2-4, the full variable domain is EAGVAQSPRYKIIEKRQSVAFWCNPISGHATLYWYQQILGQGPKLLIQFQNNGVVDDSQLPKDRFSAERLKGVDSTLKIQPAKLEDSAVYLCASSQDMILLSGRNIQYFGAGTRLSVL.

Ten or more counts support this clonotype. The chain couples TRBV11-2 to TRBJ2-7; D not resolved. This CDR3 is 14 amino acids long. Germline V gene lookup returns CDR1 SGHAT and CDR2 FQNNGV. Between the trimmed V and J ends, which lost 1 base and 2 bases, there was a span of 9 bases. The CDR3 reads CASSLVLVPYEQYF. Written as DNA, the CDR3 is TGTGCCAGCAGCTTAGTGCTAGTGCCCTACGAGCAGTACTTC. The full variable domain, with the rest looked up from reference TRBV11-2 and TRBJ2-7, is EAGVAQSPRYKIIEKRQSVAFWCNPISGHATLYWYQQILGQGPKLLIQFQNNGVVDDSQLPKDRFSAERLKGVDSTLKIQPAKLEDSAVYLCASSLVLVPYEQYFGPGTRLTVT.